This entry features one T cell receptor beta chain sequence. The antigen remains undetermined. This entry comes from a study of cytomegalovirus exposure and HLA in healthy donors. Study summary: The Caucasian-associated ancestry cluster held 65% to 85% of around 380 genotyped donors. Whole-study findings and limits: Whilst most TCR sequences proved rare, a subset of public TCRs occurred across many donors. Among the CMV-associated chains, three were confirmed in vitro as specific for CMV antigens.

PCR amplification relied on 60 Vbeta primers (plus 13 Jbeta primers). Sequencing was performed with immunoSEQ multiplex PCR; in TCRdb, only in-frame clones are kept and a portion is missing. The sample includes some 120,000 clones, approximately 80% of them seen just once. CDR1 MNHEY and CDR2 SMNVEV come from the germline V gene (reference sequence). This CDR3 is 17 amino acids long. J gave up 5 bases and V 4 bases, and 10 bases lay outside the gene matches. Regarding donors, all were healthy bone marrow donors. The TCR comes from a woman aged 40-49 years in good health and CMV-seropositive. The sample consisted of PBMCs. The chain carries TRBV27 and TRBJ2-7, with 14 bases lining up with TRBD2. CDR3 in amino acids: CASSSRPRTSGRNEQYF. Written as DNA, the CDR3 is TGTGCCAGCAGTTCCCGACCCCGGACTAGCGGGAGGAACGAGCAGTACTTC.